A selection of T cell receptor beta chains follows, all from one sample in a study of CD4 T cell repertoires in COVID-19. Measured with immunoSEQ multiplex PCR; TCRdb has only the in-frame clones, and not every one. The data show about 24,000 clones, over 85% seen once. The sample here was circulating follicular helper CD4+ T cells (cTfh) from blood, taken before the COVID-19 pandemic. These receptors all come from a human donor who had COVID-19. Each CDR3 is given with its conserved first and last residue. Fields, in order: D gene, V gene, J gene, clone size, CDR3 DNA, CDR3 protein. A D gene is named only where the DNA matches it firmly. Size is omitted from some rows. Given values are once, few, many or a class for expanded clones.

d_gene: TRBD1
v_gene: TRBV5-1
j_gene: TRBJ2-5
abundance: NA
CDR3nt: TGCGCCAGCAGCTTGGATGGACAGGGGGCGGGGGAGACCCAGTACTTC
CDR3aa: CASSLDGQGAGETQYF

d_gene: TRBD2
v_gene: TRBV7-9
j_gene: TRBJ2-1
abundance: NA
CDR3nt: TGTGCCAGCAGCTTAGCCTCCGGGACTAGTGCCTGGTTCTTC
CDR3aa: CASSLASGTSAWFF

d_gene: TRBD1
v_gene: TRBV6-5
j_gene: TRBJ2-2
abundance: NA
CDR3nt: TGTGCCAGCTGGGACAGGGGCACCGGGGAGCTGTTTTTT
CDR3aa: CASWDRGTGELFF

d_gene: NA
v_gene: TRBV28
j_gene: TRBJ1-5
abundance: NA
CDR3nt: TGTGCCAGCAGGAAAGGGGGGGAGGAACAGCCCCAGCATTTT
CDR3aa: CASRKGGEEQPQHF

d_gene: TRBD1
v_gene: TRBV11-2
j_gene: TRBJ2-1
abundance: NA
CDR3nt: TGTGCCAGCAGCTTAGATCGAGTCAGGGGGCAAATTAACAATGAGCAGTTCTTC
CDR3aa: CASSLDRVRGQINNEQFF

d_gene: TRBD2
v_gene: TRBV6-1
j_gene: TRBJ2-3
abundance: NA
CDR3nt: TGTGCCAGCAGTGAAGCGGGGGGGGGAACCAGGGATACGCAGTATTTT
CDR3aa: CASSEAGGGTRDTQYF

d_gene: NA
v_gene: TRBV28
j_gene: TRBJ1-6
abundance: NA
CDR3nt: TGTGCCAGCAGACCTACGACAGGAAGCTTTAATTCACCCCTCCACTTT
CDR3aa: CASRPTTGSFNSPLHF

d_gene: TRBD1
v_gene: TRBV5-5
j_gene: TRBJ2-7
abundance: NA
CDR3nt: TGTGCCAGCAGGCAAGGACAGGGGGGCTCCTACGAGCAGTACTTC
CDR3aa: CASRQGQGGSYEQYF

d_gene: NA
v_gene: TRBV21-1
j_gene: TRBJ1-1
abundance: NA
CDR3nt: TGTGCCAGCCGCCGGGCGACTATACAGGGACCGAACACTGAAGCTTTCTTT
CDR3aa: CASRRATIQGPNTEAFF

d_gene: NA
v_gene: TRBV19
j_gene: TRBJ2-7
abundance: NA
CDR3nt: TGTGCCAGTAGTGGTACAGGCTACGAGCAGTACTTC
CDR3aa: CASSGTGYEQYF

d_gene: NA
v_gene: TRBV29-1
j_gene: TRBJ1-1
abundance: NA
CDR3nt: TGCAGCGTCAGGGGGAACACTGAAGCTTTCTTT
CDR3aa: CSVRGNTEAFF

d_gene: TRBD2
v_gene: TRBV28
j_gene: TRBJ2-2
abundance: NA
CDR3nt: TGTGCCAGCCCCGGGACTAGCGGGTTACGGACCGGGGAGCTGTTTTTT
CDR3aa: CASPGTSGLRTGELFF

d_gene: TRBD1
v_gene: TRBV6-5
j_gene: TRBJ2-5
abundance: NA
CDR3nt: TGTGCCAGCAGCGATAATACAGGGGGCCAAGAGACCCAGTACTTC
CDR3aa: CASSDNTGGQETQYF

d_gene: NA
v_gene: TRBV7-9
j_gene: TRBJ2-7
abundance: NA
CDR3nt: TGTGCCAGCGCAGCGGCGGGCGAGCAGTACTTC
CDR3aa: CASAAAGEQYF

d_gene: NA
v_gene: TRBV5-1
j_gene: TRBJ2-1
abundance: NA
CDR3nt: TGCGCCAGCAGCTCCAGGGCGGGGCAGACCTACAATGAGCAGTTCTTC
CDR3aa: CASSSRAGQTYNEQFF

d_gene: NA
v_gene: TRBV28
j_gene: TRBJ1-4
abundance: NA
CDR3nt: TGTGCCAGCAGTTTAACCCTAGGAGCAGCCTCTTCCCCCAATGAAAAACTGTTTTTT
CDR3aa: CASSLTLGAASSPNEKLFF

d_gene: NA
v_gene: TRBV27
j_gene: TRBJ2-1
abundance: NA
CDR3nt: TGTGCCAGCAGTTTATTAGGGGGGGGACGCAATGAGCAGTTCTTC
CDR3aa: CASSLLGGGRNEQFF

d_gene: TRBD1
v_gene: TRBV5-6
j_gene: TRBJ2-3
abundance: NA
CDR3nt: TGTGCCAGCAGCTTGCTACCAGGGGGCGCGACAGATACGCAGTATTTT
CDR3aa: CASSLLPGGATDTQYF

d_gene: NA
v_gene: TRBV30
j_gene: TRBJ2-2
abundance: NA
CDR3nt: TGTGCCTGGAGAGGTAGCTCGGGAACCGGGGAGCTGTTTTTT
CDR3aa: CAWRGSSGTGELFF

d_gene: TRBD2
v_gene: TRBV5-1
j_gene: TRBJ2-3
abundance: NA
CDR3nt: TGCGCCAGCAGCTTGGAGGGCAGCGGGGCACGTAGGACTAGCACAGATACGCAGTATTTT
CDR3aa: CASSLEGSGARRTSTDTQYF

d_gene: TRBD1
v_gene: TRBV27
j_gene: TRBJ1-2
abundance: NA
CDR3nt: TGTGCCAGCAGCAAACAGGGGGCGGCCTATGGCTACACCTTC
CDR3aa: CASSKQGAAYGYTF

d_gene: NA
v_gene: TRBV5-4
j_gene: TRBJ1-1
abundance: few
CDR3nt: TGTGCCAGCAGCTTGGTTGCGGGAGACACTGAAGCTTTCTTT
CDR3aa: CASSLVAGDTEAFF

d_gene: NA
v_gene: TRBV5-8
j_gene: TRBJ1-2
abundance: once
CDR3nt: TGTGCCAGCAGCTTGCTGGGGGGGCTCAATAACTATGGCTACACCTTC
CDR3aa: CASSLLGGLNNYGYTF

d_gene: TRBD1
v_gene: TRBV18
j_gene: TRBJ1-1
abundance: NA
CDR3nt: TGTGCCAGCTCACCGCGGACAGGGGGCGATGGGGCTGAAGCTTTCTTT
CDR3aa: CASSPRTGGDGAEAFF

d_gene: NA
v_gene: TRBV28
j_gene: TRBJ2-7
abundance: NA
CDR3nt: TGTGCCAGCAGTCGCCAGGGGGGTACCTACGAGCAGTACTTC
CDR3aa: CASSRQGGTYEQYF

d_gene: NA
v_gene: TRBV5-1
j_gene: TRBJ2-3
abundance: NA
CDR3nt: TGCGCCAGCCGGGGTGGTGACTTTCTTTCAGATACGCAGTATTTT
CDR3aa: CASRGGDFLSDTQYF

d_gene: NA
v_gene: TRBV12-5
j_gene: TRBJ1-2
abundance: NA
CDR3nt: TGTGCTAGTGGTTTGGAGGGGCTCGACTATGGCTACACCTTC
CDR3aa: CASGLEGLDYGYTF

d_gene: TRBD2
v_gene: TRBV9
j_gene: TRBJ2-3
abundance: few
CDR3nt: TGTGCCAGCAGCGTAGGACTAGCTCGCACAGATACGCAGTATTTT
CDR3aa: CASSVGLARTDTQYF

d_gene: TRBD2
v_gene: TRBV7-9
j_gene: TRBJ2-4
abundance: NA
CDR3nt: TGTGCCAGCAGCTTAGGACTAGCGGGAGTTTGGTTCTTC
CDR3aa: CASSLGLAGVWFF

d_gene: TRBD2
v_gene: TRBV7-6
j_gene: TRBJ2-5
abundance: NA
CDR3nt: TGTGCCAGCAGCTCCCGACTAGCGGGGGTGGAGACCCAGTACTTC
CDR3aa: CASSSRLAGVETQYF

d_gene: NA
v_gene: TRBV7-7
j_gene: TRBJ2-5
abundance: once
CDR3nt: TGTGCCAGCAGCCCGCAAAGGGCAGCTAGAGGGGAGACCCAGTACTTC
CDR3aa: CASSPQRAARGETQYF

d_gene: NA
v_gene: TRBV4-1
j_gene: TRBJ2-3
abundance: NA
CDR3nt: TGCGCCAGCAGCCAAGGTTACCTATGGACAGATACGCAGTATTTT
CDR3aa: CASSQGYLWTDTQYF

d_gene: TRBD1
v_gene: TRBV10-2
j_gene: TRBJ2-7
abundance: once
CDR3nt: TGCGCCAGCAGTGACCGAGCGACAGGGAGCTCCTACGAGCAGTACTTC
CDR3aa: CASSDRATGSSYEQYF

d_gene: TRBD2
v_gene: TRBV19
j_gene: TRBJ2-7
abundance: NA
CDR3nt: TGTGCCAGTAGTATGAGCGGGGCGCCCTCCTACGAGCAGTACTTC
CDR3aa: CASSMSGAPSYEQYF

d_gene: TRBD1
v_gene: TRBV6-6
j_gene: TRBJ2-5
abundance: NA
CDR3nt: TGTGCCAGCAGTTCGCCGGACAGGGGTGGACAAGAGACCCAGTACTTC
CDR3aa: CASSSPDRGGQETQYF

d_gene: NA
v_gene: TRBV14
j_gene: TRBJ2-7
abundance: NA
CDR3nt: TGTGCCAGCAAGAGGGATGGGTACGAGCAGTACTTC
CDR3aa: CASKRDGYEQYF

d_gene: NA
v_gene: TRBV28
j_gene: TRBJ2-5
abundance: NA
CDR3nt: TGTGCCAGCAGTTTACTTGTTCCCCCTCCGGGGGAAGAGACCCAGTACTTC
CDR3aa: CASSLLVPPPGEETQYF

d_gene: TRBD1
v_gene: TRBV6-1
j_gene: TRBJ1-2
abundance: NA
CDR3nt: TGTGCCATTGGGACAGACGGGGTTGGCTACACCTTC
CDR3aa: CAIGTDGVGYTF

d_gene: TRBD1
v_gene: TRBV19
j_gene: TRBJ1-1
abundance: once
CDR3nt: TGTGCCAGTAGTGTCGACAGGGGGACCTTCCTGGGGAACACTGAAGCTTTCTTT
CDR3aa: CASSVDRGTFLGNTEAFF

d_gene: TRBD1
v_gene: TRBV27
j_gene: TRBJ1-5
abundance: NA
CDR3nt: TGTGCCAGCAGTACAGCAACCGGGACAGGGGGCGAGCCCCAGCATTTT
CDR3aa: CASSTATGTGGEPQHF

d_gene: TRBD2
v_gene: TRBV2
j_gene: TRBJ2-7
abundance: once
CDR3nt: TGTGCCAGGACCAAGGGAGGGAGCGAGCAGTACTTC
CDR3aa: CARTKGGSEQYF

d_gene: NA
v_gene: TRBV6-5
j_gene: TRBJ1-5
abundance: few
CDR3nt: TGTGCCAGCAGTTCTCCTCCAGGGCCCCAGCATTTT
CDR3aa: CASSSPPGPQHF

d_gene: TRBD1
v_gene: TRBV10-3
j_gene: TRBJ1-2
abundance: NA
CDR3nt: TGTGCCATCAGTCCCGGGACAGGGGTTGATGGCTACACCTTC
CDR3aa: CAISPGTGVDGYTF

d_gene: TRBD1
v_gene: TRBV10-3
j_gene: TRBJ1-5
abundance: NA
CDR3nt: TGTGCCATAGCACAGGGGCCCAATCAGCCCCAGCATTTT
CDR3aa: CAIAQGPNQPQHF

d_gene: TRBD1
v_gene: TRBV10-2
j_gene: TRBJ1-4
abundance: NA
CDR3nt: TGCGCCAGCAGGGACAGGGGTGAAAAACTGTTTTTT
CDR3aa: CASRDRGEKLFF